This T cell receptor beta chain derives from a study of blood T cell repertoires in COVID-19. Study context: The United States, Italy and Spain supplied acute and convalescent COVID-19 samples. T cells, B-cell-depleted T cells, or PBMCs supplied cDNA or gDNA.

From germline, CDR1 is MGHRA and CDR2 YSYEKL. This CDR3 region has 16 residues. V was clipped by 0 bases and J by 0 bases, with 9 bases between them. Methods used by the authors: Amplified reference gene primers provided the basis for estimating nucleated cell counts. Produced via immunoSEQ multiplex PCR; TCRdb's table is partial and in-frame only. D and trimming were read from the DNA, whereas the V and J calls and clone size are those reported in that table. The sample yields roughly 250,000 clones, 82% seen once. The gene calls are TRBV4-1 and TRBJ2-1, with D unclear. Sample: peripheral blood. This clonotype originated in a woman of 80 years or more with active or convalescent COVID-19. In DNA form, the CDR3 reads TGCGCCAGCAGCCAAGACCAGTCTAGCTCCTACAATGAGCAGTTCTTC. Translating gives CASSQDQSSSYNEQFF.